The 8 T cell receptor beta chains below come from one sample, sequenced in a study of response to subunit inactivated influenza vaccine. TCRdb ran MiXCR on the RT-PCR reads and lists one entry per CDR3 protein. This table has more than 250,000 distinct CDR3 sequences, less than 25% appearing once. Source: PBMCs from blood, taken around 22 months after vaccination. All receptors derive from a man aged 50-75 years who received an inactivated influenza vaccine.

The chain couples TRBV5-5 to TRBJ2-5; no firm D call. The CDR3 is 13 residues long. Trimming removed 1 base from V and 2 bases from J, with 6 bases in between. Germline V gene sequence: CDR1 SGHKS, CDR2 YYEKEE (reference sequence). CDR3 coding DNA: TGTGCCAGCAGCTTGTCCGGACAAGAGACCCAGTACTTC. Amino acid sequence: CASSLSGQETQYF. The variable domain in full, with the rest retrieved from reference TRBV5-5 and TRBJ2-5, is DAGVTQSPTHLIKTRGQQVTLRCSPISGHKSVSWYQQVLGQGPQFIFQYYEKEERGRGNFPDRFSARQFPNYSSELNVNALLLGDSALYLCASSLSGQETQYFGPGTRLLVL.

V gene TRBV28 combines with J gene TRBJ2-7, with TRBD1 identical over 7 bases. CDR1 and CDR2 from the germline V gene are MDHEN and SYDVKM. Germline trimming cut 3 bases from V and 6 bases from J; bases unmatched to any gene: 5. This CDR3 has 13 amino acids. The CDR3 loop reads CASSFYRGTEQYF. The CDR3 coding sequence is TGTGCCAGCAGTTTTTACAGGGGTACCGAGCAGTACTTC. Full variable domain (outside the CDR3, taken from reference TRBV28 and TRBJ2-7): DVKVTQSSRYLVKRTGEKVFLECVQDMDHENMFWYRQDPGLGLRLIYFSYDVKMKEKGDIPEGYSVSREKKERFSLILESASTNQTSMYLCASSFYRGTEQYFGPGTRLTVT.

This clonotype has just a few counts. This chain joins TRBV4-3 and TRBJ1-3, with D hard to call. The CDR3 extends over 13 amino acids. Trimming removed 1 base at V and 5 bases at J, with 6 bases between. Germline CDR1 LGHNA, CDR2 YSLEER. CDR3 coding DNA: TGCGCCAGCAGCCAAGCCCGCAGAAACACCATATATTTT. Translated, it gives CASSQARRNTIYF.

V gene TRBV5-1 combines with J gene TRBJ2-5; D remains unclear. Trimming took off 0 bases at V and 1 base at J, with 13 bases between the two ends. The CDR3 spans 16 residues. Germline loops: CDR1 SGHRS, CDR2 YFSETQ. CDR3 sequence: CASSLGPRNLQETQYF. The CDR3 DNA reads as TGCGCCAGCAGCTTGGGCCCTAGAAACCTCCAAGAGACCCAGTACTTC.

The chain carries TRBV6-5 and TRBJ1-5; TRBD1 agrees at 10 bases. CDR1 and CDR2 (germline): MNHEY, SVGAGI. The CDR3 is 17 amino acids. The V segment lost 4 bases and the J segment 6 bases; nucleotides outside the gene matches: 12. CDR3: CASSFFRRQGAGQPQHF. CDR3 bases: TGTGCCAGCAGTTTTTTCCGACGACAGGGGGCGGGTCAGCCCCAGCATTTT.

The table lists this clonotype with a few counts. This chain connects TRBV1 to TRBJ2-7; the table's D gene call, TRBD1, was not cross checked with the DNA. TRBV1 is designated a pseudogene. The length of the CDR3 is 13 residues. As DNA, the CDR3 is TGCACCTTCCGTGGCGGGACATCCTACGAGCAGTACTTC. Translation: CTFRGGTSYEQYF.

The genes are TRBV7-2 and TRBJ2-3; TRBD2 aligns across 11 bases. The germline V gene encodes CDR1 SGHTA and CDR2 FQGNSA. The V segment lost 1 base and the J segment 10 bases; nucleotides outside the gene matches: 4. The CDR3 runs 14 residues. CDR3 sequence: CASSLGRTSGPQYF. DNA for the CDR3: TGTGCCAGCAGCTTAGGTAGGACTAGCGGGCCGCAGTATTTT.

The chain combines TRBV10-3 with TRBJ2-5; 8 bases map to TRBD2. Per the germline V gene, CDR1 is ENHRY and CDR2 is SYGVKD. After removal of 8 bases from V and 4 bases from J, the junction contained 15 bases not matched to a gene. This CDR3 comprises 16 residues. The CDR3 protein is CAIASGLDMRLETQYF. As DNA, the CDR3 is TGTGCCATCGCTAGCGGGTTGGATATGAGACTAGAGACCCAGTACTTC.